The sequence of this TCR beta chain was determined in a study of blood T cells in healthy people across ages. V lost 10 bases to trimming and J lost 6 bases, with 18 bases between them. The CDR3 is made up of 13 amino acids. Next came a second PCR, run for 7 to 11 cycles, which used a sample-barcoded 5' primer along with a J-beta primer mix. TCRdb used MiXCR to reprocess the 5' RACE reads, holding one entry per CDR3 protein. The sample has about 500,000 distinct CDR3 sequences, less than 25% seen once. These data were also reused for a study on T cells of mothers and their children. That work contributes: Per 15 ul, 1.5 ug of RNA was used, with all extracted RNA going into cDNA synthesis. Thymic selection molds TCR recombination output in much the same way for related pairs as for unrelated pairs.

The clonotype was recovered from a boy aged 5-17 years in good health. The chain carries TRBV12-3 or TRBV12-4 and TRBJ1-1, with D possibly being TRBD1 (6 bases). The sequencing input was blood. DNA of the CDR3: TGTGCCACAGGACTGCAGGGGTTCGCTGAAGCTTTCTTT. Protein: CATGLQGFAEAFF.